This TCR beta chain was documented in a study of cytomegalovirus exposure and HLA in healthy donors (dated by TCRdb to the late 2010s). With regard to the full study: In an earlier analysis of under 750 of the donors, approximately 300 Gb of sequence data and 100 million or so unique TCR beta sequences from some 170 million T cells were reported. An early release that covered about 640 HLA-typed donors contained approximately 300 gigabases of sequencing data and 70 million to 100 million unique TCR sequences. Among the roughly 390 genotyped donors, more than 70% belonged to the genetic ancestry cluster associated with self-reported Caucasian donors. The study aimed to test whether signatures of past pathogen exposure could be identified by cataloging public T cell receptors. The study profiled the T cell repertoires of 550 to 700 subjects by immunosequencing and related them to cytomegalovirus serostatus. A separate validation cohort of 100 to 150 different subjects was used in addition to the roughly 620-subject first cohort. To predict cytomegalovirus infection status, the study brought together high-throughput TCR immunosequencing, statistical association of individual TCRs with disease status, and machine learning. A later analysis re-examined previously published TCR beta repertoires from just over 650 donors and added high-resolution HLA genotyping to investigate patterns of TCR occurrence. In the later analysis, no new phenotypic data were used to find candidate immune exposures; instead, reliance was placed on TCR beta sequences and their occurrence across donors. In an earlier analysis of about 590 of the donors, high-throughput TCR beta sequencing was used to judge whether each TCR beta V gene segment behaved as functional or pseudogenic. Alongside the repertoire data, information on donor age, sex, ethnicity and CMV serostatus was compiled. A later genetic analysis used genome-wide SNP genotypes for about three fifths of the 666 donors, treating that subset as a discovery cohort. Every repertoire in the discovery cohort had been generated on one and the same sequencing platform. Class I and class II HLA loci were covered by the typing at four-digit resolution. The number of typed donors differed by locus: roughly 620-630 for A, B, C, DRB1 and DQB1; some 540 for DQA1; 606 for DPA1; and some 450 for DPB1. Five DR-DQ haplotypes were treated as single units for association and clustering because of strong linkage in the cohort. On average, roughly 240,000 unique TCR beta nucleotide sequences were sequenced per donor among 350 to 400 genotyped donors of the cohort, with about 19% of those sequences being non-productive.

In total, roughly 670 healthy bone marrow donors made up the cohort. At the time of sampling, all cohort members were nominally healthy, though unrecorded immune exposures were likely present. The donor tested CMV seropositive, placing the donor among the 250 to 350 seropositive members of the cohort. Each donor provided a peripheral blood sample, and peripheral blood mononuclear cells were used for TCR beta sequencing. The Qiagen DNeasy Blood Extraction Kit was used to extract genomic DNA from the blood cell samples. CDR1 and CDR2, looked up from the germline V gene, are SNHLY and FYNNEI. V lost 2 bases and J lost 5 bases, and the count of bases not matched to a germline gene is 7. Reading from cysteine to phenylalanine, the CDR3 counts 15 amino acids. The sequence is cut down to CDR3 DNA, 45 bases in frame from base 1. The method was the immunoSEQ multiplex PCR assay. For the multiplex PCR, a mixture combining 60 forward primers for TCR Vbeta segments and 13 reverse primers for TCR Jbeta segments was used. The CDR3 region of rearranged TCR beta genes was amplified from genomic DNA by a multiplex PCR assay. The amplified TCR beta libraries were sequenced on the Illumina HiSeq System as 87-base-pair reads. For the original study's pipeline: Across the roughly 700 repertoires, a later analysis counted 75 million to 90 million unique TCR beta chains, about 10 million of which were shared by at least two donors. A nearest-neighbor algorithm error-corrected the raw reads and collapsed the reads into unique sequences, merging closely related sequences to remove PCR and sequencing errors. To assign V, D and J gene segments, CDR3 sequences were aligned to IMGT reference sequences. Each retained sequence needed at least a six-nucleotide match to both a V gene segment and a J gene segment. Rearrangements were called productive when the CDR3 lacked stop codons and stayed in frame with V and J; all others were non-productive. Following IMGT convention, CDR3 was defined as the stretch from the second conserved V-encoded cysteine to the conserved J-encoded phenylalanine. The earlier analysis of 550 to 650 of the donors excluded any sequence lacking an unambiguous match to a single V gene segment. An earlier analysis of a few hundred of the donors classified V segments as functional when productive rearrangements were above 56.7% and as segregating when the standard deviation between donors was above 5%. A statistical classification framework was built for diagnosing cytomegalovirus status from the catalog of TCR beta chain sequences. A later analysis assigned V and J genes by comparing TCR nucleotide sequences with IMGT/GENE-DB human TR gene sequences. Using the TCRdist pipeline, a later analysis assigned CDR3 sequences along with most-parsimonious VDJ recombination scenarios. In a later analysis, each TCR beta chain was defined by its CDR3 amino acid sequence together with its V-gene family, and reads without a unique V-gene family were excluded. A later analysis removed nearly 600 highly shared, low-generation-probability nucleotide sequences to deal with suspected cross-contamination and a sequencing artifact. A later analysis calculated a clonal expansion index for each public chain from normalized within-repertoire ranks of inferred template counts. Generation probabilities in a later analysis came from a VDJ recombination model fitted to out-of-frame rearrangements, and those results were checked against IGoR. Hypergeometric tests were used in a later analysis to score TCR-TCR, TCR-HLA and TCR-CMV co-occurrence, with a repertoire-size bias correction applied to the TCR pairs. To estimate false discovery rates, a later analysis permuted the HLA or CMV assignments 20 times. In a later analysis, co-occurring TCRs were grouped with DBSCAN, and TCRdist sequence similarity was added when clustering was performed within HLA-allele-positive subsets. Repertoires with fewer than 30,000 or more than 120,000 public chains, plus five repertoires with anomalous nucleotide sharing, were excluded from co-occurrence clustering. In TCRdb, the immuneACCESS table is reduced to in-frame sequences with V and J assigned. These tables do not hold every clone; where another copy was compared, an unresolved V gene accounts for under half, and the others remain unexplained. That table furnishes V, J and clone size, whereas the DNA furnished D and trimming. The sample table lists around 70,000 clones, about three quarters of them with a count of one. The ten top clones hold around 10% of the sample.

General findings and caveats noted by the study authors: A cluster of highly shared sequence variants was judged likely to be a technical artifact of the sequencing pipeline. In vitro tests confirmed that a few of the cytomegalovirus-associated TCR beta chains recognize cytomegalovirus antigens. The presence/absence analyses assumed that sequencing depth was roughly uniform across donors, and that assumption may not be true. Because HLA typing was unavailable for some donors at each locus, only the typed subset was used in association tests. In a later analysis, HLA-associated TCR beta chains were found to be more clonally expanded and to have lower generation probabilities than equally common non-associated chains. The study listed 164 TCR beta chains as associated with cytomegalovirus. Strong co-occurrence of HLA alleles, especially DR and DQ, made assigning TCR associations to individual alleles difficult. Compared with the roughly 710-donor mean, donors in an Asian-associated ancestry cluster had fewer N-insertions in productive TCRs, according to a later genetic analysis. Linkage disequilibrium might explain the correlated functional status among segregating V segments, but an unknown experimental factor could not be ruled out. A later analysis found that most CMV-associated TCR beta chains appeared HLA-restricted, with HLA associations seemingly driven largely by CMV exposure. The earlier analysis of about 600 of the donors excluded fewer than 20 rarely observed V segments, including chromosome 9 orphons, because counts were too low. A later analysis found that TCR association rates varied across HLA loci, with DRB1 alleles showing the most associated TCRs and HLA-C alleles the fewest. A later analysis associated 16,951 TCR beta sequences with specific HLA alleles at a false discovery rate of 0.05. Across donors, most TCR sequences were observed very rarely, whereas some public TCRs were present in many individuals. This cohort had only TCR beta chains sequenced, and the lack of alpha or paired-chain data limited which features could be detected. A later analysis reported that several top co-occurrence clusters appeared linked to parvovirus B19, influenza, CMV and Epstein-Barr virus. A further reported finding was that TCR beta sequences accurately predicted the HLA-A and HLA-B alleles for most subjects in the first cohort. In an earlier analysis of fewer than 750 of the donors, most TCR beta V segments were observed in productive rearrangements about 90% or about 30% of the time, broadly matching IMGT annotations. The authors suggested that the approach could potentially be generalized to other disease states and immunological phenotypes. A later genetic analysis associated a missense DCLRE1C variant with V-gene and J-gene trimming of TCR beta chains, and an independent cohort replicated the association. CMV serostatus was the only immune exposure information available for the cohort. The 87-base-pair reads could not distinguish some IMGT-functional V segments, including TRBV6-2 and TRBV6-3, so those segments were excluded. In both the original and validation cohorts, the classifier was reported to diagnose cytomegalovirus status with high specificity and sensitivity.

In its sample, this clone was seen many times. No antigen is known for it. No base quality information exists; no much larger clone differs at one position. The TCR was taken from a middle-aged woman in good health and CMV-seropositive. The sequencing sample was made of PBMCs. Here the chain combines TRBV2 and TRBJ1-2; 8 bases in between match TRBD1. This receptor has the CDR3 CASSESRQGRYGYTF. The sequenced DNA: TGTGCCAGCAGTGAAAGCAGACAGGGGAGGTATGGCTACACCTTC.